This T cell receptor beta chain was recovered during a study of a mutant IDH1 vaccine in newly diagnosed glioma. Across the study: Patients began vaccination 4-6 weeks after radiotherapy alone, or with temozolomide cycles. Before enrollment, the patients had been treated with radiotherapy alone, temozolomide alone, or both together. Most of them had received both.

Time point defined: week 23, last vaccination. Topical imiquimod accompanied each vaccine dose, which consisted of 300 ug of mutant IDH1 20-mer peptide. Concerning this clone itself: Its antigen is currently unknown.

The CDR3 has 15 amino acids. The ends lost 1 base at V and 3 bases at J; junction bases unmatched: 4. Germline V gene data show CDR1 as SGHNT and CDR2 as YYREEE (reference sequence). Notes on the study in general: Top-clonotype changes in peripheral T cells seemed unrelated to pseudoprogression.

Generated by immunoSEQ multiplex PCR, the TCRdb table keeps only in-frame clones and is missing some. The sample gives roughly 29,000 clones, approximately 80% of which show up once; approximately 8.4% is in the top ten. This chain uses TRBV5-4 with TRBJ2-7, with TRBD2 matching 10 bases. The starting material was PBMCs, obtained from a glioma patient whose treatment included an IDH1 peptide vaccine. This receptor was taken from a woman under 30 with glioma. The CDR3 is CASSLRTSGNYEQYF. The CDR3 bases are TGTGCCAGCAGCTTGCGCACTAGCGGGAACTACGAGCAGTACTTC.